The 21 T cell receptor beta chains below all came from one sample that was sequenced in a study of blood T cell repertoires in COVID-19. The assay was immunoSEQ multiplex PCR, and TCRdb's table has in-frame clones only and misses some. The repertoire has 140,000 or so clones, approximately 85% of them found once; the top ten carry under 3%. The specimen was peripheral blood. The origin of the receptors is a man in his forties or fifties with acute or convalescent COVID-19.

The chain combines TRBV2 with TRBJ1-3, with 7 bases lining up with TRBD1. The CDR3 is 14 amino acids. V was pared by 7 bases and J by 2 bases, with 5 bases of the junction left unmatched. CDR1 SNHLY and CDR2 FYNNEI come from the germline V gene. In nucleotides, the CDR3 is TGTGCCAGCATTAAAGACAGGGCTGGAAACACCATATATTTT. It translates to CASIKDRAGNTIYF.

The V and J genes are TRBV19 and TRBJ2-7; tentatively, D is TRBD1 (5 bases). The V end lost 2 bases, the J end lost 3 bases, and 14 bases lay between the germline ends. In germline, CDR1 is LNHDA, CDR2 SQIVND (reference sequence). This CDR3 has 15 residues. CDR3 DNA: TGTGCCAGTAGTATAAAGGGAAGGGGATACTACGAGCAGTACTTC. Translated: CASSIKGRGYYEQYF. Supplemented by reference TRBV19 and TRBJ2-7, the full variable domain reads DGGITQSPKYLFRKEGQNVTLSCEQNLNHDAMYWYRQDPGQGLRLIYYSQIVNDFQKGDIAEGYSVSREKKESFPLTVTSAQKNPTAFYLCASSIKGRGYYEQYFGPGTRLTVT.

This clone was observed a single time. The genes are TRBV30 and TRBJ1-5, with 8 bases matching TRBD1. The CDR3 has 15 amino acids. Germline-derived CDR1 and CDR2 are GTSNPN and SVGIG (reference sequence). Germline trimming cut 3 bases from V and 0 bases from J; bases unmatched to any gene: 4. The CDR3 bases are TGTGCCTGGAGACAGGGGGAGTATAGCAATCAGCCCCAGCATTTT. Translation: CAWRQGEYSNQPQHF. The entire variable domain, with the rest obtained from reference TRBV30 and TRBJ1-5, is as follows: SQTIHQWPATLVQPVGSPLSLECTVEGTSNPNLYWYRQAAGRGLQLLFYSVGIGQISSEVPQNLSASRPQDRQFILSSKKLLLSDSGFYLCAWRQGEYSNQPQHFGDGTRLSIL.

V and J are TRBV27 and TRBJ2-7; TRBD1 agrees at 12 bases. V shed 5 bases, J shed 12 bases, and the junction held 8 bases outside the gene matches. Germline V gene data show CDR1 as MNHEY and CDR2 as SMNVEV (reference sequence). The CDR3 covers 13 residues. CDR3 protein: CASSLGQGAKGYF. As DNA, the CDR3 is TGTGCCAGCAGTCTGGGACAGGGGGCTAAAGGGTACTTC.

The CDR3 here is CASSRGTGTGGQDGYTF. CDR3 in DNA: TGCGCCAGCAGCCGGGGGACCGGGACAGGGGGCCAGGATGGCTACACCTTC. The chain couples TRBV5-1 to TRBJ1-2; 12 bases are shared with TRBD1. With 4 bases clipped from V and 6 bases from J, the junction kept 13 bases outside the gene matches. The CDR3 consists of 17 residues. Germline V CDR1 and CDR2: SGHRS, YFSETQ.

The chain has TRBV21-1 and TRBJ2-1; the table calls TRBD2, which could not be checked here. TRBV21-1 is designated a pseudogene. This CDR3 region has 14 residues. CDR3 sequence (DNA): TGTGCCAGCAGCAAATGGAGGGGCCACAATGAGCAGTTCTTC. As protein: CASSKWRGHNEQFF.

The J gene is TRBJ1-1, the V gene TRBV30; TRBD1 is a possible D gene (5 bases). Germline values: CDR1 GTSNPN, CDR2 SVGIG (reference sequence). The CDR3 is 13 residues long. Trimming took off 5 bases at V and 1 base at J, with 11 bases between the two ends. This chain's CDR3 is CAWSVQGNTEAFF. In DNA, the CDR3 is TGTGCCTGGTCGGTCCAGGGGAACACTGAAGCTTTCTTT.

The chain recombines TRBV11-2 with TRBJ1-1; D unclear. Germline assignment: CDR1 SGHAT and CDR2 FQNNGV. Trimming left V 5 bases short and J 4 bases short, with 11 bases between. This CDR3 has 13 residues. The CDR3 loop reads CASSRLEGTEAFF. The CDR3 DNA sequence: TGTGCCAGCAGCCGACTGGAGGGCACTGAAGCTTTCTTT.

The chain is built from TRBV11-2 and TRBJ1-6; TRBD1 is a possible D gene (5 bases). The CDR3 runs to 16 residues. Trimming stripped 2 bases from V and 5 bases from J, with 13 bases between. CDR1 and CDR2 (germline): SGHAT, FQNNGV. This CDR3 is CASSLRFTGNNSPLHF. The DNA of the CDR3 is TGTGCCAGCAGCTTAAGGTTTACAGGAAATAATTCACCCCTCCACTTT.

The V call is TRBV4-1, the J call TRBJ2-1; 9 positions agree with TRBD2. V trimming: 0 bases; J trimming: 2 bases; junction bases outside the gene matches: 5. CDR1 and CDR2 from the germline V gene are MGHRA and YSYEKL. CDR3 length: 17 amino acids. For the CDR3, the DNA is TGCGCCAGCAGCCAAGAAATCCCTAGCGGGACCTACAATGAGCAGTTCTTC. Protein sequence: CASSQEIPSGTYNEQFF.

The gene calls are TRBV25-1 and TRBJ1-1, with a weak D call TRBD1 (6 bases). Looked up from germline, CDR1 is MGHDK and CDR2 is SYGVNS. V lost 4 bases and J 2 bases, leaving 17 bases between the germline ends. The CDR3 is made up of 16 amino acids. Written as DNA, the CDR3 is TGTGCCAGCAGTGCCCCGGTCTCCAGGGGTAACACTGAAGCTTTCTTT. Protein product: CASSAPVSRGNTEAFF.

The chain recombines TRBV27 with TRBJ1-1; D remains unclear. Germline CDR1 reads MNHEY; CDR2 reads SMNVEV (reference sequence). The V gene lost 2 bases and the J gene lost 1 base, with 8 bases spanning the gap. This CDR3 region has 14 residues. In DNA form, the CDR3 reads TGTGCCAGCAGTTTAAGCCTCCCGAACACTGAAGCTTTCTTT. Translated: CASSLSLPNTEAFF.

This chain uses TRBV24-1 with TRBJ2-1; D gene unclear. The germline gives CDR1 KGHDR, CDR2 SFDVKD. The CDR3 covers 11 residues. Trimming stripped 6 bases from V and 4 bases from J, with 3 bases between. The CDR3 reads CATSQYNEQFF. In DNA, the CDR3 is TGTGCCACCAGTCAGTACAATGAGCAGTTCTTC.

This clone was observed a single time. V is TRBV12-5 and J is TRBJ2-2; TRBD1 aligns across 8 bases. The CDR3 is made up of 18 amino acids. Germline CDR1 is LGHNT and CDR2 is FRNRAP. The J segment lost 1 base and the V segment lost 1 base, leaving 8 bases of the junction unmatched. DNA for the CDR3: TGTGCTAGTGGTTTGGCACAGACAGGGGACCTGAACACCGGGGAGCTGTTTTTT. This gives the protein CASGLAQTGDLNTGELFF.

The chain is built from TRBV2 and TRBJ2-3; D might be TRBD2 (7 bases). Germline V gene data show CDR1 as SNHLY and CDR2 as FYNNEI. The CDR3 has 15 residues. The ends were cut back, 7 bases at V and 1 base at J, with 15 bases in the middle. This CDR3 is CASNPRGGGTDTQYF. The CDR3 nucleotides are TGTGCCAGCAACCCAAGGGGGGGAGGCACAGATACGCAGTATTTT.

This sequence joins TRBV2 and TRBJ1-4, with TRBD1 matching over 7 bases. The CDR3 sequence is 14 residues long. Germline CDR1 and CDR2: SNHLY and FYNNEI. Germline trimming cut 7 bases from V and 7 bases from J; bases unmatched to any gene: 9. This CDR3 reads CASKPRQGGEKLFF. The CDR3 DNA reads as TGTGCCAGCAAGCCTAGACAGGGCGGTGAAAAACTGTTTTTT.

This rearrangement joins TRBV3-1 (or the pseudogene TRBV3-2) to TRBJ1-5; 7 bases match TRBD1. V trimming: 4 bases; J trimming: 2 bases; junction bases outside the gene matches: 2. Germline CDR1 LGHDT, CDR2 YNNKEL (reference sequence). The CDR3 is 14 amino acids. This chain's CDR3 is CASSRQGGNQPQHF. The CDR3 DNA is TGTGCCAGCAGCCGACAGGGTGGCAATCAGCCCCAGCATTTT.

CDR3 residues: CASSQQGYTAFF. Written as DNA, the CDR3 is TGTGCCAGCAGCCAACAGGGTTACACAGCTTTCTTT. V is TRBV3-1 (or the pseudogene TRBV3-2) and J is TRBJ1-1; possibly TRBD1 for D (5 bases). The CDR3 spans 12 residues. V was trimmed by 2 bases and J by 10 bases, leaving 11 bases between them. Germline V gene lookup returns CDR1 LGHDT and CDR2 YNNKEL (reference sequence).

In DNA form, the CDR3 reads TGTGCCAGCAGTCTAGACAGGGGGAATGAGCAGTTCTTC. This codes for CASSLDRGNEQFF. The rearrangement links TRBV27 to TRBJ2-1; 9 nucleotides match TRBD1. The CDR3 runs to 13 residues. Per the germline V gene, CDR1 is MNHEY and CDR2 is SMNVEV (reference sequence). V gave up 5 bases and J gave up 7 bases; unmatched junction bases: 3.

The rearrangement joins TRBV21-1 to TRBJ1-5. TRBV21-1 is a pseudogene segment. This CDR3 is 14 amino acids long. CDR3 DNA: TGTGCCAGCAGTGGAGGAATCGTTCTACAGCCCCAGCATTTT. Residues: CASSGGIVLQPQHF.

CDR3 protein: CASSYFGRDAFF. The CDR3 coding sequence is TGTGCCAGCAGTTACTTCGGCAGGGATGCTTTCTTT. The J gene is TRBJ1-1, the V gene TRBV6-5, with a weak D call TRBD1 (5 bases). V was clipped by 1 base and J by 11 bases, with 11 bases between them. Germline V gene sequence: CDR1 MNHEY, CDR2 SVGAGI. The CDR3 has 12 residues.